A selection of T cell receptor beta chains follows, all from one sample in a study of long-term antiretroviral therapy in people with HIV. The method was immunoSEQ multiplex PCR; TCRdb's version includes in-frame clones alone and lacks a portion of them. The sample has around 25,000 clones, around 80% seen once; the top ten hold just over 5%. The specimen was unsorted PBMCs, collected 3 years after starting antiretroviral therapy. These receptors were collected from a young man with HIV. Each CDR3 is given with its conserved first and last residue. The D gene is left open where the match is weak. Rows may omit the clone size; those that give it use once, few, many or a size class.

TGTGCTAGCAGCTTGGGGCCCTTTAGCAATCAGCCCCAGCATTTT,CASSLGPFSNQPQHF,.,TRBV7-7,TRBJ1-5,.
TGCGCCAGCAGTCGCGGGAGGAACTATGGCTACACCTTC,CASSRGRNYGYTF,.,TRBV10-1,TRBJ1-2,once
TGCAGCGTTGAAGACCTGGAGGGGAACGGGCGTGAGACCCAGTACTTC,CSVEDLEGNGRETQYF,.,TRBV29-1,TRBJ2-5,once
TGTGCCAGCAGACGGGGAGCAAGGAACACTGAAGCTTTCTTT,CASRRGARNTEAFF,.,TRBV6-5,TRBJ1-1,few
TGTGCCAGCAGGACCGGGGTGGACAATGAGCAGTTCTTC,CASRTGVDNEQFF,.,TRBV27,TRBJ2-1,few
TGCAGTGCTAATTCTGATGGCTACACCTTC,CSANSDGYTF,.,TRBV20-1,TRBJ1-2,.
TGCGCCAGCAAAACTCTTCCGGGACAGTACTATTCACCCCTCCACTTT,CASKTLPGQYYSPLHF,TRBD1,TRBV5-1,TRBJ1-6,few
TGCGCCAGCAGCCAAGAAGTTCGGCAGCCGCAGCAGTCCCAGTACTTC,CASSQEVRQPQQSQYF,.,TRBV4-1,TRBJ2-5,.
TGTGCCAGCAGGGGACAGGGGACCCCCACTAACTATGGCTACACCTTC,CASRGQGTPTNYGYTF,TRBD1,TRBV2,TRBJ1-2,.
TGTGCCAGCAGTCCCGACCCGGGATGGGGAGAGACCCAGTACTTC,CASSPDPGWGETQYF,.,TRBV9,TRBJ2-5,once
TGTTCCTCGGAGAGGTCAGGATTCAACGAGCAGTACTTC,CSSERSGFNEQYF,.,TRBV2,TRBJ2-7,.
TGTGCCAGCAGCCTTCGGGGGGGACGCGGTGAAAAACTGTTTTTT,CASSLRGGRGEKLFF,.,TRBV9,TRBJ1-4,.
TGTGCCAGCAGCCCGACCCCGGGACAGCGGGGGGGGCAGTACTTC,CASSPTPGQRGGQYF,TRBD2,TRBV7-9,TRBJ2-5,.
TGTGCCAGCAGCCTTAGCGGGGCGAACACCGGGGAGCTGTTTTTT,CASSLSGANTGELFF,TRBD2,TRBV13,TRBJ2-2,once
TGTGCCAGCAGCTCCACTCCGGGGGGCAAAAATGAGCAGTTCTTC,CASSSTPGGKNEQFF,.,TRBV11-2,TRBJ2-1,.
TGTGCCATCAGTGGGGGGGATTTTGACGGTGAAGCTTTCTTT,CAISGGDFDGEAFF,.,TRBV10-3,TRBJ1-1,.
TGTGCCAGCAGCTACATGGATACGCAGTATTTT,CASSYMDTQYF,.,TRBV7-6,TRBJ2-3,.
TGCAGCGTTGAAGGGGGCGGGACAGGGGACGGAGAAGCTTTCTTT,CSVEGGGTGDGEAFF,TRBD1,TRBV29-1,TRBJ1-1,.
TGTGCCAGCTCAGCGGAGGCGGAGGGAGGCTACACCTTC,CASSAEAEGGYTF,.,TRBV18,TRBJ1-2,.
TGTGCCAGCAGGGATTCCAGAGGGGGCTACACCTTC,CASRDSRGGYTF,.,TRBV28,TRBJ1-2,.
TGTGCCAGCAGACTCCTAGGGGCAGTCTGGGAGGCTGAAGCTTTCTTT,CASRLLGAVWEAEAFF,.,TRBV9,TRBJ1-1,.
TGCGCCAGCAGCCGCTTTCAGGGGGAGGGGGAGACCCAGTACTTC,CASSRFQGEGETQYF,.,TRBV4-1,TRBJ2-5,once
TGTGCCAGCAGTTACGGGGGAGGTGTGAACACTGAAGCTTTCTTT,CASSYGGGVNTEAFF,.,TRBV6-6,TRBJ1-1,.
TGTGCCAGCTCACCACCGGAGGACACTGAAGCTTTCTTT,CASSPPEDTEAFF,.,TRBV18,TRBJ1-1,.
TGTGCCAGCAGTGAAGAAGGGGCAAGGCCCCTCCACTTT,CASSEEGARPLHF,.,TRBV2,TRBJ1-6,.
TGTGCCAGCAGTGAATGGGACAGGGACACAGATACGCAGTATTTT,CASSEWDRDTDTQYF,TRBD1,TRBV25-1,TRBJ2-3,.
TGTGCCAGCAGCCTCGCCACAGATACGCAGTATTTT,CASSLATDTQYF,.,TRBV7-6,TRBJ2-3,.
TGCGCCAGCAACAGGGTCGAGGCCGGGGAGCTGTTTTTT,CASNRVEAGELFF,.,TRBV10-2,TRBJ2-2,.
TGTGCCAGCAGCATGACCCCAGCCGAGCCCCAGCATTTT,CASSMTPAEPQHF,.,TRBV9,TRBJ1-5,.
TGTGCCAGCAGCTTAGACAGGACTGGGGGTTCCCAAGAGACCCAGTACTTC,CASSLDRTGGSQETQYF,.,TRBV11-2,TRBJ2-5,.
TGTGCCAGCAGCCATCAGGACGGCTATGGCTACACCTTC,CASSHQDGYGYTF,.,TRBV9,TRBJ1-2,once
TGTGCCAGCAGCTTGACGACAGGGGGGGACATTCAGTACTTC,CASSLTTGGDIQYF,TRBD1,TRBV7-9,TRBJ2-4,.
TGTGCCAGCAGGACAGGTGGGGTGAACGAGCAGTACTTC,CASRTGGVNEQYF,.,TRBV27,TRBJ2-7,few
TGTGCCAGCAGTGAAACCCAGGAGACCCAGTACTTC,CASSETQETQYF,.,TRBV25-1,TRBJ2-5,.
TGTGCCAGCAGCACTGCAGGGGGAGACACTGAAGCTTTCTTT,CASSTAGGDTEAFF,TRBD1,TRBV5-4,TRBJ1-1,.
TGCGCCAGCAGCTTGGACAGTCTTTATGGCTACACCTTC,CASSLDSLYGYTF,.,TRBV5-1,TRBJ1-2,.
TGTGCCAGCTCACCGGGACTCGCGAACACCGGGGAGCTGTTTTTT,CASSPGLANTGELFF,.,TRBV18,TRBJ2-2,.
TGTGCCAGCAGCTTTGACGGGTTCGGGGCCAACGTCCTGACTTTC,CASSFDGFGANVLTF,.,TRBV7-9,TRBJ2-6,.
TGTGCCAGCAGTCGACTTCCCCCGGGACAGGGGGCTATTGGAACTGAAGCTTTCTTT,CASSRLPPGQGAIGTEAFF,TRBD1,TRBV27,TRBJ1-1,.
TGTGCCACCCTCCCCGAAGGGGCGAACTACAATGAGCAGTTCTTC,CATLPEGANYNEQFF,.,TRBV28,TRBJ2-1,.
TGTGCCAGCAGCCCGGTGACAGGGGGCTACGATACGCAGTATTTT,CASSPVTGGYDTQYF,TRBD1,TRBV7-8,TRBJ2-3,.
TGTGCCAGCAGTTTATACCTCCAGCGGGTGGTCACAGATACGCAGTATTTT,CASSLYLQRVVTDTQYF,.,TRBV28,TRBJ2-3,once
TGCGCCAGCAGCGCGGGGACAGGGGTGAGCTACGAGCAGTACTTC,CASSAGTGVSYEQYF,TRBD1,TRBV5-1,TRBJ2-7,.
TGTGCCAGCAGTTTAAACAGGTTCCAGCATTTT,CASSLNRFQHF,.,TRBV28,TRBJ1-5,few
TGTGCCAGCAGCTTGCAAGGACTCCGGAACACTGAAGCTTTCTTT,CASSLQGLRNTEAFF,.,TRBV5-4,TRBJ1-1,.
TGTGCCATCAGTGAGCAAAACACGTACTATGGCTACACCTTC,CAISEQNTYYGYTF,.,TRBV10-3,TRBJ1-2,.
TGTGCCAGCAGCGCGGGCTGGACTAGCGGGGGCGCCACAGATACGCAGTATTTT,CASSAGWTSGGATDTQYF,TRBD2,TRBV7-2,TRBJ2-3,.
TGTGCCAGCAGCTTAGACCAGGGAAGGGCTGGAAACACCATATATTTT,CASSLDQGRAGNTIYF,.,TRBV11-2,TRBJ1-3,.
TGTGCCAGCAGCTTATTCGGGGCCCGAGGCTACACCTTC,CASSLFGARGYTF,.,TRBV11-2,TRBJ1-2,.
TGCGCCAGCAGCGTTCCGGGACCGTCAAATGAGCAGTTCTTC,CASSVPGPSNEQFF,.,TRBV5-1,TRBJ2-1,.
TGCAGCACCCGACAGGGGAAGACTGAAGCTTTCTTT,CSTRQGKTEAFF,TRBD1,TRBV29-1,TRBJ1-1,once
TGTGCCAGCAGCTTCCCCAGGACAGCGTCAGATACGCAGTATTTT,CASSFPRTASDTQYF,.,TRBV7-2,TRBJ2-3,.
TGCGCCAGCAGCCTCCAGGGTCGGTACACTGAAGCTTTCTTT,CASSLQGRYTEAFF,.,TRBV5-1,TRBJ1-1,.
TGCGCCAGCAGCTTGGTGGGGTCTGGCTACGAGCAGTACTTC,CASSLVGSGYEQYF,.,TRBV5-1,TRBJ2-7,.
TGTGCCAGCAGCTCCCGAAGGAGACAGGGGAACACCGGGGAGCTGTTTTTT,CASSSRRRQGNTGELFF,TRBD1,TRBV27,TRBJ2-2,once
TGTGCCAGCAGGCACGCTTACAATGAGCAGTTCTTC,CASRHAYNEQFF,.,TRBV7-9,TRBJ2-1,.
TGTGCCAGCAGTGACCGGTTGGGAGTTGAGCAGTTCTTC,CASSDRLGVEQFF,.,TRBV27,TRBJ2-1,.
TGTGCCAGCAGCTTACGGAGGGATTCTGAGACCCAGTACTTC,CASSLRRDSETQYF,.,TRBV7-3,TRBJ2-5,.
TGCGCCAGCAGCTCCTCCGTTGACAGGATTAATGAAAAACTGTTTTTT,CASSSSVDRINEKLFF,.,TRBV5-1,TRBJ1-4,.